The T cell receptor (beta chain) described here comes from a study of cytomegalovirus exposure and HLA in healthy donors. At the level of the study: In an early release, HLA-typed donors contributed some 80 million unique TCR sequences.

About this clone itself: Its antigen is unknown.

The study's findings and limits: There was a cluster of highly shared sequence variants that was likely a sequencing artifact.

This CDR3 region has 16 residues. Per the germline V gene, CDR1 is SNHLY and CDR2 is FYNNEI. Trimming removed 10 bases from V and 7 bases from J, with 26 bases in between. Donors sampled were nominally healthy, though unrecorded immune exposures were likely. Both 60 Vbeta primers and 13 Jbeta primers went into the PCR. Produced via immunoSEQ multiplex PCR; TCRdb's table is partial and in-frame only. The sample has some 78,000 clones; about 80% are singletons. Sequenced material: PBMCs. The sequence was obtained from a woman aged 50 to 65 in good health and CMV-seropositive. The chain has TRBV2 and TRBJ1-5; D perhaps matches TRBD1 (5 bases). The CDR3 nucleotides read TGTGCCACGGGAGCGAGGAGGGGAGGTGGTGTACAGCCCCAGCATTTT. Its protein is CATGARRGGGVQPQHF.